This T cell receptor (beta chain) was captured by sequencing in a study of naive and memory T cell subsets (dated by TCRdb to 2017 to 2019). General notes on the study: Sorted naive and memory T cell subsets from peripheral blood were analyzed in the study using a UMI-based, open-source pipeline for TCR alpha and beta sequencing. The functional CMV T cell responses agreed completely with IgG serology results. RNA was DNase-treated and reverse transcribed with TCR constant-region primers, mostly using SuperScript III. On the study overall, not on this receptor specifically: Single alpha or beta chain sequences, rather than paired alpha/beta receptors, were used to define clonotypes. Once error correction was done, more than 90% of naive TCR sequences showed up just once, which made the naive abundance distributions much steeper than those of the memory subsets. RNA-based TCR counts may be influenced by expression changes linked to T cell activation and differentiation. TCR abundance followed a power law whose exponent differed between naive and memory subsets but was consistent across the three individuals. The repertoire findings for the naive and memory subsets could not be validated, as no ground truth was available. In both CD4 and CD8 cells, a rise in Gini index and a fall in Shannon and inverse Simpson diversity were observed from naive through CM, EM and EMRA.

From the second PCR step onward, the TCR alpha chain libraries and the TCR beta chain libraries were amplified separately. Donor CMV status was determined by IFNgamma production from CD4+ T cells after overnight stimulation of fresh PBMCs with CMV viral lysate. Using Miltenyi beads, CD4 T cells were first positively selected, and CD8 T cells were then positively selected from the CD4-negative fraction. After staining for CD3, CD4, CD8, CD45RA, CD27 and a live/dead dye, cells were sorted on a BD Aria II into four subsets based on CD45RA and CD27. Effector memory cells were sorted as CD45RA-CD27-, and EMRA cells as CD45RA+CD27-. A few healthy volunteers provided blood, and the blood of each volunteer was split into CD4 and CD8 T cells and then into four differentiation subsets. Approximately 120 ml of peripheral blood was collected from each donor, and PBMC were isolated from the blood using Ficoll-Paque PLUS density-gradient centrifugation. After sorting, cells were lysed in RLT buffer, RNA was extracted using a Qiagen RNeasy kit, and the extracted RNA was stored at -80 degrees C.

Libraries were made using UMI-ligation and nested PCR. To cover both TRBC1 and TRBC2, the beta constant-region primer consisted of an equimolar mix of two oligonucleotides. T4 RNA ligase 1 ligated a single-stranded oligonucleotide carrying the SP2 primer and a 12-nucleotide UMI to the cDNA 3' end. Four rounds of PCR, combining the SP2 primer with nested alpha and beta constant-region primers, were used to amplify the ligated cDNA. Incubation of the ligation reaction lasted about 20-25 hours at 16 degrees C. To avoid over-amplification, PCR2 was usually performed as a SYBR Green qPCR and halted once a predetermined threshold was reached. Agencourt AMPure XP magnetic beads were used for all purifications after the first. Libraries were quantified by Qubit and checked on a TapeStation, with a main peak expected near 650 bp. The pooled libraries were sequenced on an Illumina MiSeq using v2 2x251 paired-end kits, which usually yielded roughly 0.85-2.1 million reads per sample. Each sample library was pooled at around 4.1 nM, and roughly 4.5-8% PhiX was included to improve cluster recognition. The original methods were these. FASTQ reads processed by Demultiplexor were assigned V and J genes by Decombinator through tag matching that tolerated a single base-pair mismatch. UMIs were used by Collapsinator to correct both sequencing errors and frequency errors arising from PCR heterogeneity. CDR3Translator translated TCRs and extracted CDR3s from the conserved cysteine to the FGXG phenylalanine, flagging non-productive sequences. Gini, Shannon entropy and inverse Simpson indices were calculated on repertoires subsampled to equal numbers of UMI-defined TCRs. Power-law fits to clonotype abundance distributions were performed by maximum likelihood within the linear range. On one naive CD8 sample, the pipeline and MIGEC gave similar UMI counts, unique TCR numbers and clonal distributions. Repertoires were searched for around 7,000 CMV-associated CDR3 sequences compiled from VDJdb and a published dataset. TCRdb trimmed public reads at Q25 via fastp, called clones via MiXCR and kept in-frame beta chains. Merged by CDR3 protein, the rows form single entries marked with the most common genes and DNA. V and J calls and clone size were set by TCRdb, not the authors. This sample is represented by thousands of distinct CDR3 sequences; 7.2% of them were singletons. Around 83% of the sample rests with the top ten.

Turning to this clonotype: The clone's antigen remains unknown. Base qualities are not provided; no much larger clone lies one nucleotide away.

The material sequenced was CD4+ TEMRA cells from blood. The cell subset or site label of this sample denotes: effector memory re-expressing CD45RA, CD45RA+ CD27-. The sequence derives from a human donor in good health.

Here is the DNA: TGTGCCAGCAGTTCCCGGCTAGCGGGAGTAGATACGCAGTATTTT. Translated, this gives CASSSRLAGVDTQYF. The chain is made from TRBV28 and TRBJ2-3, and 10 junctional nucleotides match TRBD2. CDR1 and CDR2, looked up from the germline V gene, are MDHEN and SYDVKM. Relative to germline, V is missing 4 bases and J is missing 5 bases, with 6 bases of the junction outside any gene match. The CDR3 contains 15 residues, cysteine and phenylalanine counted. The sequence is cut down to CDR3 DNA, 45 bases in frame from base 1. Where the CDR3 stops, the reference TRBV28 and TRBJ2-3 genes take over; the full variable domain is DVKVTQSSRYLVKRTGEKVFLECVQDMDHENMFWYRQDPGLGLRLIYFSYDVKMKEKGDIPEGYSVSREKKERFSLILESASTNQTSMYLCASSSRLAGVDTQYFGPGTRLTVL.